Described below is a single T cell receptor (beta chain) sequence and its context. What it recognizes is unknown. The CDR3 is 10 amino acids. CDR1 SGHTA and CDR2 FQGNSA come from the germline V gene. V was cut by 3 bases and J by 14 bases, with 10 bases left in between. The entry originates in a study of CD8+ T cells in alopecia areata. Study summary: Treatment comprised oral tofacitinib, 5 to 10 mg twice daily, in treated patients. For treated patients, severity scores reflected the percentage of scalp area affected.

Once RNA had been extracted, it was reverse transcribed into cDNA to act as the sequencing template. Repertoires were generated with immunoSEQ multiplex PCR, while TCRdb's copy carries only in-frame clones and drops some. The table includes approximately 170,000 clones, more than 55% detected once. Study-level results: Many expanded lesional clones stayed in scalp and blood while on tofacitinib.

The sample's treatment: oral pan-JAK inhibitor, 5-10 mg twice daily. The sample here was CD4+ T cells sorted from blood, taken at week 4, from a patient treated with tofacitinib. This receptor was taken from a human donor with alopecia areata. The V gene is TRBV7-2, the J gene TRBJ1-2; D gene ambiguous. CDR3 in amino acids: CASSLSKLTF. CDR3 DNA sequence: TGTGCCAGCAGCTTGTCCAAGCTTACCTTC.